A single sample is the source of the 30 T cell receptor beta chains below, sequenced in a study of technical replicates of blood from a handful of donors. Method: immunoSEQ multiplex PCR; TCRdb's copy keeps in-frame clones and lacks some. The repertoire holds about 97,000 clones, with about 95% as singletons. What was sequenced was T cells isolated from PBMCs. These receptors all come from a human donor in good health.

V usage is TRBV2 and J usage is TRBJ2-7; TRBD1 agrees at 7 bases. With V trimmed by 4 bases and J by 2 bases, 14 bases remained unmatched. In germline, CDR1 is SNHLY, CDR2 FYNNEI. The CDR3 sequence is 17 residues long. For the CDR3, the DNA is TGTGCCAGCAGTGGTGACAGGGATGGGGACGCTACCTACGAGCAGTACTTC. The encoded protein is CASSGDRDGDATYEQYF.

This clone appeared once. V is TRBV4-1 and J is TRBJ2-5, with 7 bases fitting TRBD2. The junction had 6 bases not matched to a gene; V was cut back by 4 bases and J by 1 base. The germline gives CDR1 MGHRA, CDR2 YSYEKL. The CDR3 extends over 15 amino acids. In DNA, the CDR3 is TGCGCCAGCAGCCTGATTTGGACTAGCCAAGAGACCCAGTACTTC. This translates into CASSLIWTSQETQYF.

The rearrangement links TRBV27 to TRBJ1-5; D is unresolved. The CDR3 covers 14 residues. The V gene lost 2 bases and the J gene lost 6 bases, with 11 bases spanning the gap. Germline values: CDR1 MNHEY, CDR2 SMNVEV (reference sequence). The CDR3 nucleotides read TGTGCCAGCAGTTTAGAAGGAGGCGGTCAGCCCCAGCATTTT. As protein: CASSLEGGGQPQHF.

The rearrangement uses TRBV5-6 and TRBJ1-5, with a possible D match to TRBD1 (6 bases). The CDR3 is 17 residues long. Deletions cut 0 bases from V and 4 bases from J, with 17 bases between. Germline V gene lookup returns CDR1 SGHDT and CDR2 YYEEEE. CDR3 DNA sequence: TGTGCCAGCAGCTTGGGGTCGTGGGGGGGGCGGAATCAGCCCCAGCATTTT. Amino acid sequence: CASSLGSWGGRNQPQHF. The complete variable domain, with remaining parts taken from reference TRBV5-6 and TRBJ1-5, reads DAGVTQSPTHLIKTRGQQVTLRCSPKSGHDTVSWYQQALGQGPQFIFQYYEEEERQRGNFPDRFSGHQFPNYSSELNVNALLLGDSALYLCASSLGSWGGRNQPQHFGDGTRLSIL.

This clone was picked up one time. V usage is TRBV6-5 and J usage is TRBJ1-6; D is undetermined. This CDR3 spans 14 amino acids. Germline values: CDR1 MNHEY, CDR2 SVGAGI. The germline V and J ends were trimmed by 5 bases and 8 bases, with 13 bases remaining between them. CDR3 DNA sequence: TGTGCCAGCAGTCCCCAAAACTCGGATTCACCCCTCCACTTT. Protein product: CASSPQNSDSPLHF.

The chain links TRBV9 to TRBJ2-5, with D perhaps matching TRBD2 (6 bases). Trimming stripped 0 bases from V and 5 bases from J, with 17 bases between. CDR1 is SGDLS, CDR2 YYNGEE, per germline. The CDR3 has 16 amino acids. The CDR3 DNA is TGTGCCAGCAGCGTAGCTGCAGGACCTGGGGGGGAGACCCAGTACTTC. Translation: CASSVAAGPGGETQYF.

The V and J genes are TRBV15 and TRBJ2-7; D is uncertain. The V gene lost 0 bases and the J gene lost 5 bases, with 8 bases spanning the gap. CDR1 LNHNV and CDR2 YYDKDF come from the germline V gene (reference sequence). The CDR3 is 13 residues long. This CDR3 reads CATSRDPENEQYF. For the CDR3, the DNA is TGTGCCACCAGCAGAGATCCCGAGAACGAGCAGTACTTC.

V and J are TRBV6-1 and TRBJ1-2; D perhaps matches TRBD1 (5 bases). Germline V gene lookup returns CDR1 MNHNS and CDR2 SASEGT. The CDR3 sequence is 14 residues long. V was cut by 3 bases and J by 4 bases, with 12 bases left in between. CDR3 protein: CASSDSRRAYGYTF. As DNA, the CDR3 is TGTGCCAGCAGTGATTCGCGCAGGGCCTATGGCTACACCTTC.

J is TRBJ1-4 and V is TRBV7-3; 10 nucleotides match TRBD1. After removal of 1 base from V and 2 bases from J, the junction contained 1 base not matched to a gene. Germline loops: CDR1 SGHTA, CDR2 FQGTGA. The CDR3 contains 16 residues. The chain's CDR3 is CASSLRQGATNEKLFF. The CDR3 nucleotides are TGTGCCAGCAGCTTAAGACAGGGGGCCACTAATGAAAAACTGTTTTTT.

CDR3: CASSEYGEAGQPQHF. In DNA, the CDR3 is TGTGCCAGCAGTGAATACGGGGAGGCGGGCCAGCCCCAGCATTTT. The J gene is TRBJ1-5, the V gene TRBV6-1; D is uncertain. Germline V CDR1 and CDR2: MNHNS, SASEGT. The CDR3 has 15 residues. Trimming took off 2 bases at V and 7 bases at J, with 15 bases between the two ends.

The chain employs TRBV25-1 and TRBJ1-4; TRBD1 might be the D (6 bases). Germline V gene sequence: CDR1 MGHDK, CDR2 SYGVNS. V lost 5 bases and J 8 bases, leaving 15 bases between the germline ends. This CDR3 contains 14 residues. CDR3 nucleotides: TGTGCCAGCAGTAGGGGGAGCCGCCGGGAAAAACTGTTTTTT. This codes for CASSRGSRREKLFF.

This sequence joins TRBV6-5 and TRBJ1-1; no reliable D call. The V end lost 6 bases, the J end lost 8 bases, and 10 bases lay between the germline ends. This CDR3 region has 11 residues. CDR1 is MNHEY, CDR2 SVGAGI, per germline. CDR3 nucleotide sequence: TGTGCCAGCAGCCTCGGAGGGGAAGCTTTCTTT. Protein sequence: CASSLGGEAFF.

V usage is TRBV6-5 and J usage is TRBJ1-1; 8 positions match TRBD1. CDR1 and CDR2 from the germline V gene are MNHEY and SVGAGI. The CDR3 has 14 residues. After removal of 6 bases from V and 5 bases from J, the junction contained 8 bases not matched to a gene. The DNA of the CDR3 is TGTGCCAGCAGAACAGGGGGTACGGGGACTGAAGCTTTCTTT. Its translation is CASRTGGTGTEAFF.

This sequence joins TRBV29-1 and TRBJ2-7; 9 nucleotides agree with TRBD2. Losses at the gene ends were 3 bases for V and 4 bases for J; bases not matched to a gene: 10. This CDR3 has 15 residues. Germline CDR1 SQVTM, CDR2 ANQGSEA. CDR3 protein: CSVEVSGSSSYEQYF. In DNA form, the CDR3 reads TGCAGCGTTGAGGTTAGCGGGAGTAGTTCGTACGAGCAGTACTTC.

The chain employs TRBV5-6 and TRBJ1-4; 8 positions match TRBD1. This CDR3 is built from 15 residues. Germline lookup yields CDR1 SGHDT and CDR2 YYEEEE. The trim removed 4 bases at V and 8 bases at J, leaving 10 bases unmatched. The DNA for the CDR3 is TGTGCCAGCAGCCCGTTGACAGGGGCTGAGGAAAAACTGTTTTTT. This codes for CASSPLTGAEEKLFF.

The rearrangement joins TRBV9 to TRBJ1-1; no clear D gene. Germline V gene data show CDR1 as SGDLS and CDR2 as YYNGEE. The CDR3 covers 13 residues. V was clipped by 4 bases and J by 3 bases, with 10 bases between them. The CDR3 DNA follows: TGTGCCAGCAGCCCTTGGAGGTACACTGAAGCTTTCTTT. This codes for CASSPWRYTEAFF.

This sequence joins TRBV29-1 and TRBJ2-1; TRBD2 matches 14 bases. J gave up 2 bases and V 6 bases, and 6 bases lay outside the gene matches. CDR1 and CDR2 from the germline V gene are SQVTM and ANQGSEA. CDR3 size: 16 residues. The CDR3, as DNA: TGCAGCGTCCATCCGGGACTAGCGGGAGCCTACAATGAGCAGTTCTTC. Residues: CSVHPGLAGAYNEQFF.

In its sample, this clone was seen once. The gene calls are TRBV30 and TRBJ1-1, with 7 bases aligning to TRBD1. Trimming removed 7 bases from V and 0 bases from J; junction bases left unmatched: 5. The germline V gene encodes CDR1 GTSNPN and CDR2 SVGIG (reference sequence). The CDR3 sequence is 13 residues long. CDR3 in DNA: TGTGCCTCCCCGGGACAGATGAACACTGAAGCTTTCTTT. Amino acid sequence: CASPGQMNTEAFF.

The V gene is TRBV14, the J gene TRBJ2-1; 8 bases are a match to TRBD2. This CDR3 contains 15 residues. Germline CDR1 SGHDN, CDR2 FVKESK. Germline trimming cut 3 bases from V and 5 bases from J; bases unmatched to any gene: 6. The DNA of the CDR3 is TGTGCCAGCAGCCAGGGACTAGGGGCTCACAATGAGCAGTTCTTC. Translated, it gives CASSQGLGAHNEQFF.

The chain couples TRBV9 to TRBJ1-2, with 8 nucleotides matching TRBD1. Germline CDR1 is SGDLS and CDR2 is YYNGEE. The CDR3 covers 17 residues. V lost 3 bases, J lost 3 bases, and 13 bases stayed unmatched. The CDR3 DNA is TGTGCCAGCAGCGGAGGACAGGGCATTTTGGGGGACTATGGCTACACCTTC. Its translation is CASSGGQGILGDYGYTF.

As regards this clone: The sample holds other DNA sequences that translate to the same CDR3. CDR3 protein: CSVQTGEGSEAFF. In DNA, the CDR3 is TGCAGCGTCCAGACAGGGGAGGGTAGTGAAGCTTTCTTT. The genes are TRBV29-1 and TRBJ1-1; the match to TRBD1 covers 8 bases. J lost 7 bases, V lost 6 bases, and 10 bases had no gene match. The CDR3 loop spans 13 amino acids. Germline CDR1 is SQVTM and CDR2 is ANQGSEA.

This rearrangement joins TRBV28 to TRBJ2-1; 9 bases line up with TRBD2. The germline V gene encodes CDR1 MDHEN and CDR2 SYDVKM. The CDR3 extends over 14 amino acids. With 5 bases clipped from V and 6 bases from J, the junction kept 5 bases outside the gene matches. CDR3 sequence: CASSPEREVNEQFF. The CDR3 DNA sequence: TGTGCCAGCAGTCCGGAGCGGGAGGTCAATGAGCAGTTCTTC.

J is TRBJ2-7 and V is TRBV5-1; 9 bases are a match to TRBD2. V was pared by 2 bases and J by 5 bases, with 5 bases of the junction left unmatched. CDR1 is SGHRS, CDR2 YFSETQ, per germline. The CDR3 extends over 14 amino acids. The CDR3 nucleotides read TGCGCCAGCAGCTTTAGGACTAGCGCGAACGAGCAGTACTTC. Its translation is CASSFRTSANEQYF.

J is TRBJ2-7 and V is TRBV15, with 7 bases that match TRBD1. The CDR3 spans 16 residues. With 3 bases clipped from V and 3 bases from J, the junction kept 11 bases outside the gene matches. Germline CDR1 is LNHNV and CDR2 is YYDKDF (reference sequence). The CDR3 coding sequence is TGTGCCACCAGCAGCGCCCCGGGACAGACGGTCTACGAGCAGTACTTC. Its translation: CATSSAPGQTVYEQYF.

The rearrangement uses TRBV2 and TRBJ2-5, with D perhaps TRBD2 (5 bases). The CDR3 loop spans 13 amino acids. In germline, CDR1 is SNHLY, CDR2 FYNNEI. Trimming left V 4 bases short and J 8 bases short, with 14 bases between. CDR3 DNA sequence: TGTGCCAGCAGTGGCATGGAGGCAGACACCCAGTACTTC. Encoded protein: CASSGMEADTQYF.

The chain links TRBV7-2 to TRBJ2-5; D gene ambiguous. V lost 2 bases to trimming and J lost 2 bases, with 15 bases between them. Per the germline V gene, CDR1 is SGHTA and CDR2 is FQGNSA. The CDR3 covers 16 residues. The CDR3 DNA sequence: TGTGCCAGCAGCTTAATCGGCTGGCAGGAACAAGAGACCCAGTACTTC. Amino acids: CASSLIGWQEQETQYF.

CDR3 in amino acids: CASRPDRPSDTQYF. The CDR3 region has the DNA TGTGCCAGCAGGCCGGACAGGCCCTCAGATACGCAGTATTTT. This chain joins TRBV27 and TRBJ2-3; 7 bases align to TRBD1. From germline, CDR1 is MNHEY and CDR2 SMNVEV (reference sequence). Trimming took 6 bases from V and 4 from J; bases not matched to a gene: 7. The CDR3 has 14 residues.

The chain is built from TRBV30 and TRBJ1-1; 8 bases align to TRBD1. Germline assignment: CDR1 GTSNPN and CDR2 SVGIG (reference sequence). The V and J ends lost 0 bases and 5 bases, in that order; junction bases with no gene match: 2. This CDR3 is built from 13 residues. CDR3 sequence reads: CAWSVTGGTEAFF. CDR3 nucleotide sequence: TGTGCCTGGAGTGTAACAGGGGGGACTGAAGCTTTCTTT.

The chain couples TRBV7-7 to TRBJ2-1; D may be TRBD1 (7 bases). The germline V gene has CDR1 SSHAT and CDR2 FNYEAQ (reference sequence). CDR3 size: 15 residues. Trimming took off 1 base at V and 3 bases at J, with 10 bases between the two ends. This CDR3 is CASSLGQGGYNEQFF. As DNA, the CDR3 is TGTGCCAGCAGCTTAGGTCAGGGGGGCTACAATGAGCAGTTCTTC.

In nucleotides, the CDR3 is TGTGCCAGCCTAACTAGCGGGAGGACAGATACGCAGTATTTT. Amino acid sequence: CASLTSGRTDTQYF. This chain joins TRBV6-1 and TRBJ2-3, with 12 bases aligning to TRBD2. The CDR3 runs to 14 residues. From germline, CDR1 is MNHNS and CDR2 SASEGT. Trimming removed 8 bases from V and 3 bases from J; junction bases left unmatched: 3.